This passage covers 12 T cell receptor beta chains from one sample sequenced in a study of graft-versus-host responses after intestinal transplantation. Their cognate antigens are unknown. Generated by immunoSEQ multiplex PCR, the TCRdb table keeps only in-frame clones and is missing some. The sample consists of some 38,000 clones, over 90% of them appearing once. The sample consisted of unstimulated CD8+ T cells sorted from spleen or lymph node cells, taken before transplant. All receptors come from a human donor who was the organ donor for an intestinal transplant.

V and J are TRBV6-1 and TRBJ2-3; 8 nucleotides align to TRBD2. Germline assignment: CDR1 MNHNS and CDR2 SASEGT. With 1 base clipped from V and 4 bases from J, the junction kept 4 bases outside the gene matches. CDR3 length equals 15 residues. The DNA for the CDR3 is TGTGCCAGCAGTGAAGGGAGCGGGAGCCCAGATACGCAGTATTTT. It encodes CASSEGSGSPDTQYF.

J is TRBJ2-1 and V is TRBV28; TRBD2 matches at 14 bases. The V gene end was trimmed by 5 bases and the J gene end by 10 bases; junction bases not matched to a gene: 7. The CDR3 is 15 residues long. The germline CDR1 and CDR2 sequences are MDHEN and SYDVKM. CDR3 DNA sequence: TGTGCCAGCAGTGGGGGACTAGCGGGAGTAGAAGAGCAGTTCTTC. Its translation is CASSGGLAGVEEQFF. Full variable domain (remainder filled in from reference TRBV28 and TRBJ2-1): DVKVTQSSRYLVKRTGEKVFLECVQDMDHENMFWYRQDPGLGLRLIYFSYDVKMKEKGDIPEGYSVSREKKERFSLILESASTNQTSMYLCASSGGLAGVEEQFFGPGTRLTVL.

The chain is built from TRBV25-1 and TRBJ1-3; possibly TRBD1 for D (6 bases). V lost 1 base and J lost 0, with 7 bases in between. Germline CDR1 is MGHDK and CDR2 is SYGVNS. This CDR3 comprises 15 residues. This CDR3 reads CASSEWDNSGNTIYF. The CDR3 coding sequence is TGTGCCAGCAGTGAATGGGACAACTCTGGAAACACCATATATTTT.

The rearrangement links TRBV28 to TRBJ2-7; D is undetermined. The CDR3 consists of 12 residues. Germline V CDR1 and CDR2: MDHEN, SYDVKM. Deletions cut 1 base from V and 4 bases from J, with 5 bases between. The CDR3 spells CASSLSSYEQYF. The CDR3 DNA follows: TGTGCCAGCAGTTTATCCAGTTACGAGCAGTACTTC.

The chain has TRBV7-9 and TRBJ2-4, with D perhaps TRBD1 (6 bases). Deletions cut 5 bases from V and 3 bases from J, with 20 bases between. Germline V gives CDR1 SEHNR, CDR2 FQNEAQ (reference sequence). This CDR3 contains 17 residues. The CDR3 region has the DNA TGTGCCAGCAGCACCCACGCCAGGGGTGAGGTCAAAAACATTCAGTACTTC. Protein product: CASSTHARGEVKNIQYF.

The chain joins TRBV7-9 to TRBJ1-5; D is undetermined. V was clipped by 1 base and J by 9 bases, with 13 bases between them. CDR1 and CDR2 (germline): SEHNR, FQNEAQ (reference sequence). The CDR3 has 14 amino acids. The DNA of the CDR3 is TGTGCCAGCAGCTTAGTTGGTGATAGCCGGCCCCAGCATTTT. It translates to CASSLVGDSRPQHF.

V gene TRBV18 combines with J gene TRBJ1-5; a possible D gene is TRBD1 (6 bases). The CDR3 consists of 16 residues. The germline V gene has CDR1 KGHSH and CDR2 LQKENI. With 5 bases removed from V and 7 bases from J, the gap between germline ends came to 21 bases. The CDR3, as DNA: TGTGCCAGCTCATCCCCGATGGAGGGGGTGGGACAGCCCCAGCATTTT. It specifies CASSSPMEGVGQPQHF.

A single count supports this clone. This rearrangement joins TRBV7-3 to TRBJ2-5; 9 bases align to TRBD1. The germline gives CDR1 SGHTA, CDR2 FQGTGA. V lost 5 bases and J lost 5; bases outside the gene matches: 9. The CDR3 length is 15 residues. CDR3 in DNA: TGTGCCAGCAGCCAAACAGGGGGCGCAAGGGAGACCCAGTACTTC. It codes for CASSQTGGARETQYF.

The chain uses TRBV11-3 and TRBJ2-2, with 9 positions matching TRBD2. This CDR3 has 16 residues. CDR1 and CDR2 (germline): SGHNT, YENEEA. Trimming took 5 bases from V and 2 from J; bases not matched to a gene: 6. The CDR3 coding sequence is TGTGCCAGCAGCCCGTGGACTAGCGCCAACACCGGGGAGCTGTTTTTT. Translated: CASSPWTSANTGELFF. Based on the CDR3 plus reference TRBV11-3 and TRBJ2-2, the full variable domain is EAGVVQSPRYKIIEKKQPVAFWCNPISGHNTLYWYLQNLGQGPELLIRYENEEAVDDSQLPKDRFSAERLKGVDSTLKIQPAELGDSAVYLCASSPWTSANTGELFFGEGSRLTVL.

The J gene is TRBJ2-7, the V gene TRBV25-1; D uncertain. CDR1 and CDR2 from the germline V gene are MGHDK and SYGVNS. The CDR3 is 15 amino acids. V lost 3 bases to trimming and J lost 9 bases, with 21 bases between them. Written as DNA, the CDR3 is TGTGCCAGCAGTGATTCCCACCATAGCTACGAGCGGCAGTACTTC. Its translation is CASSDSHHSYERQYF.

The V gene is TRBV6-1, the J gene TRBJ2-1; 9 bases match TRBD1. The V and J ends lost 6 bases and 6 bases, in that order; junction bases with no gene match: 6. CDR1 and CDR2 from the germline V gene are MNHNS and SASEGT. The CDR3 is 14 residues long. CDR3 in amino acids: CASSETGGFNEQFF. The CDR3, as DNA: TGTGCCAGCAGCGAGACAGGGGGGTTCAATGAGCAGTTCTTC.

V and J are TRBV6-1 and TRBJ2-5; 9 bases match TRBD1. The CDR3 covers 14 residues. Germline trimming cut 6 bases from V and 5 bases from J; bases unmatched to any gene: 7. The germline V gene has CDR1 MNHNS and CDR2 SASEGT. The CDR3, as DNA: TGTGCCAGCAGGGGGGACAGGGAGGTGGAGACCCAGTACTTC. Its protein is CASRGDREVETQYF.